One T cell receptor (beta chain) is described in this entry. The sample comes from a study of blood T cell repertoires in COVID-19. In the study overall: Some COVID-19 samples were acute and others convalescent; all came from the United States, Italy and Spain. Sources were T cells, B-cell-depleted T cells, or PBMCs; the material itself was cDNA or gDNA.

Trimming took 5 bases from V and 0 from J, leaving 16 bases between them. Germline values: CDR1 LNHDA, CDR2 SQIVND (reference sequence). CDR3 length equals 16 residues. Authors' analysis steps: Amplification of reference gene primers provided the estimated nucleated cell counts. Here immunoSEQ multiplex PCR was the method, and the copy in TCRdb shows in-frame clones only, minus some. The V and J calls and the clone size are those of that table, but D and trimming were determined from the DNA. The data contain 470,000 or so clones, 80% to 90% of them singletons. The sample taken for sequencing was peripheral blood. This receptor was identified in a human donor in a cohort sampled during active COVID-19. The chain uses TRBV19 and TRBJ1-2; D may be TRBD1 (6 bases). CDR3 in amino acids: CASSVRGAGANYGYTF. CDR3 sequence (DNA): TGTGCCAGTAGTGTCAGGGGCGCTGGAGCTAACTATGGCTACACCTTC.